This T cell receptor beta chain originates from a study of human T cells and chemical hapten exposure. Findings and limits, study-wide: Expanded TCRs produced significantly more large CDR3 similarity clusters than controls did.

In TCRdb, the RACE reads were re-called with MiXCR into one record per CDR3 protein. Among some 96,000 distinct CDR3 sequences listed, about 9.6% were seen once. Sample time point: patch test 2, 6 weeks after DPC sensitization. Treatment in this sample: therapeutic diphenylcyclopropenone sensitization with weekly scalp DPC. The donor pool consisted of alopecia patients aged 18 to 70 years, considered suitable for DPC. The germline V gene has CDR1 MNHEY and CDR2 SVGEGT. The germline V and J ends were trimmed by 2 bases and 8 bases, with 11 bases remaining between them. The CDR3 is made up of 13 amino acids. As regards this clonotype: The antigen remains undetermined.

This clonotype was sampled from a woman aged 40 to 49 with alopecia areata. Some clones in this sample may be carry-over from other donors' samples. V and J are TRBV6-2 or TRBV6-3 and TRBJ2-3, with no clear D. The sample consisted of whole blood, taken in connection with sensitization to the hapten diphenylcyclopropenone (DPC). For the CDR3, the DNA is TGTGCCAGCAGTTACCTCACGACAAGTACGCAGTATTTT. Amino acid sequence: CASSYLTTSTQYF.